This T cell receptor (beta chain) originates from a study of T cell repertoires in aging, cancer and after chemotherapy. Peripheral blood genomic DNA, not sorted cells or RNA, was the template. TRB rearrangements spanning V, D and J were amplified using mixed TRB-A/B primers. TCRdb reprocessed the multiplex PCR reads via MiXCR and lists one record per CDR3 protein. Among some 1,500 distinct CDR3 sequences, approximately 25% were seen once, and the ten largest hold roughly a fifth. Material for sequencing was blood. The TCR sequence derives from a human donor with a solid tumor.

CDR3: CSASGQETQYF. The CDR3 nucleotides read TGCAGTGCTAGCGGTCAAGAGACCCAGTACTTC. V is TRBV20-1 and J is TRBJ2-5; no reliable D call. There are 11 residues in the CDR3. V was cut by 3 bases and J by 2 bases, with 4 bases left in between. The V gene's germline CDR1 is DFQATT and CDR2 SNEGSKA (reference sequence).